This entry lists 9 T cell receptor beta chains sequenced from one sample in a study of blood T cell repertoires in COVID-19. Sequenced by immunoSEQ multiplex PCR; TCRdb stores in-frame clones only, minus some. The data show fewer than 700,000 clones, around 90% seen once. Sequencing was performed on peripheral blood. Receptors originate from a woman aged 45-65 years with COVID-19, enrolled during active disease.

The gene calls are TRBV24-1 and TRBJ2-2; possibly TRBD1 for D (5 bases). Germline values: CDR1 KGHDR, CDR2 SFDVKD. CDR3 size: 14 residues. V was trimmed by 3 bases and J by 5 bases, leaving 9 bases between them. The DNA of the CDR3 is TGTGCCACCAGTGATCCAGGGCGAACCGGGGAGCTGTTTTTT. Residues: CATSDPGRTGELFF.

The V call is TRBV5-1, the J call TRBJ2-7; D unresolved. The CDR3 is 17 residues long. The V end was cut by 0 bases, the J end by 0 bases, with 16 bases between. Germline V CDR1 and CDR2: SGHRS, YFSETQ. The CDR3 is CASSLVPTDKTSYEQYF. Here the CDR3 DNA reads TGCGCCAGCAGCTTGGTCCCCACCGACAAAACCTCCTACGAGCAGTACTTC.

The rearrangement joins TRBV4-1 to TRBJ2-1; 13 bases are a match to TRBD2. Germline-derived CDR1 and CDR2 are MGHRA and YSYEKL. Trimming at V came to 4 bases and at J to 8 bases, leaving 5 bases not matched to a gene. CDR3 size: 15 residues. The CDR3 here is CASSPWTSGGDEQFF. The CDR3 region has the DNA TGCGCCAGCAGCCCATGGACTAGCGGGGGAGATGAGCAGTTCTTC.

The chain links TRBV15 to TRBJ1-5; no firm D call. V was clipped by 4 bases and J by 7 bases, with 11 bases between them. This CDR3 has 13 residues. Germline V gene sequence: CDR1 LNHNV, CDR2 YYDKDF (reference sequence). The CDR3 DNA reads TGTGCCACCAGCACCGTCACAAGACAGCCCCAGCATTTT. Protein: CATSTVTRQPQHF.

V and J are TRBV11-2 and TRBJ2-7, with TRBD2 matching over 10 bases. V was clipped by 5 bases and J by 5 bases; unmatched bases: 6. The CDR3 extends over 14 amino acids. CDR1 and CDR2 from the germline V gene are SGHAT and FQNNGV. CDR3 loop: CASSLGAGGDEQYF. The DNA for the CDR3 is TGTGCCAGCAGCCTGGGAGCGGGGGGGGACGAGCAGTACTTC.

The chain links TRBV6-6 to TRBJ2-7; maybe TRBD1 (6 bases). Germline lookup yields CDR1 MNHNY and CDR2 SVGAGI (reference sequence). CDR3 length: 12 residues. The germline V and J ends were trimmed by 8 bases and 3 bases, with 11 bases remaining between them. CDR3 amino acids: CASSGQNYEQYF. The CDR3 bases are TGTGCCAGCTCCGGACAGAACTACGAGCAGTACTTC.

This rearrangement joins TRBV5-6 to TRBJ2-1; TRBD2 aligns across 9 bases. Germline V gene lookup returns CDR1 SGHDT and CDR2 YYEEEE. V was clipped by 0 bases and J by 15 bases; unmatched bases: 10. This CDR3 region has 14 residues. This CDR3 is CASSLASGAEVWFF. The CDR3 coding sequence is TGTGCCAGCAGCTTGGCTAGCGGGGCGGAGGTATGGTTCTTC.

Here the CDR3 DNA reads TGTGCCACCAGTGGCTTTGAGGGTAGGAATGAGCAGTTCTTC. Its translation: CATSGFEGRNEQFF. The chain recombines TRBV24-1 with TRBJ2-1; D is possibly TRBD2 (5 bases). The V end was cut by 5 bases, the J end by 7 bases, with 14 bases between. The length of the CDR3 is 14 residues. Germline CDR1 is KGHDR and CDR2 is SFDVKD.

The chain combines TRBV23-1 with TRBJ2-3; TRBD2 agrees at 11 bases. TRBV23-1 is an ORF, and what it does is uncertain. J was trimmed by 5 bases and V by 1 base; bases with no gene match: 8. The CDR3 runs 17 residues. The CDR3 DNA reads as TGCGCCAGCAGTCAATACGCGGCTAGCGGGGGGAAAGATACGCAGTATTTT. Its translation: CASSQYAASGGKDTQYF.